A single sample gave rise to the 32 T cell receptor beta chains below, sequenced in a study of long-term antiretroviral therapy in people with HIV. At survey level, the immunoSEQ assay was run in its v3.0 version. TCRdb's copy holds only in-frame clones and misses some; the assay was immunoSEQ multiplex PCR. The sample consists of some 19,000 clones, 70% to 85% of them appearing once. This material consisted of unsorted PBMCs, taken 0.9 years after starting antiretroviral therapy. The receptors here all came from a man between 18 and 29 years old with HIV.

This clone was seen a few times. The V gene is TRBV6-4, the J gene TRBJ2-6, with TRBD1 identical over 7 bases. Unmatched junction bases numbered 5, after V lost 6 bases and J lost 3 bases. The V gene's germline CDR1 is MRHNA and CDR2 SNTAGT. The CDR3 consists of 15 residues. The CDR3 protein is CASSDRADGANVLTF. Written as DNA, the CDR3 is TGTGCCAGCAGCGACAGGGCGGATGGGGCCAACGTCCTGACTTTC.

This chain connects TRBV29-1 to TRBJ2-5; D remains ambiguous. Germline loops: CDR1 SQVTM, CDR2 ANQGSEA. The CDR3 extends over 11 amino acids. The CDR3 is CTTRYQETQYF. CDR3 coding DNA: TGCACGACGAGGTACCAAGAGACCCAGTACTTC.

The CDR3 DNA sequence: TGCGCCAGCAGCTTGGACGGGCCCCGGGACGGCTACACCTTC. Translated: CASSLDGPRDGYTF. The chain carries TRBV5-1 and TRBJ1-2, with a weak D call TRBD1 (5 bases). The germline V and J ends were trimmed by 0 bases and 8 bases, with 14 bases remaining between them. Germline loops: CDR1 SGHRS, CDR2 YFSETQ. The CDR3 spans 14 residues.

This sequence joins TRBV28 and TRBJ1-2, with D possibly being TRBD1 (6 bases). V lost 1 base and J lost 8, with 23 bases in between. The germline gives CDR1 MDHEN, CDR2 SYDVKM. The CDR3 is 17 residues long. The CDR3 DNA follows: TGTGCCAGCAGTTTATCGGGGACACCTCTGGGACGGGACGGCTACACCTTC. It codes for CASSLSGTPLGRDGYTF.

V and J are TRBV19 and TRBJ1-1; D is possibly TRBD1 (6 bases). V was pared by 5 bases and J by 4 bases, with 17 bases between. Germline lookup yields CDR1 LNHDA and CDR2 SQIVND (reference sequence). This CDR3 is built from 15 residues. The CDR3 loop is CASSLQQGVGTEAFF. The DNA for the CDR3 is TGTGCCAGTAGTTTACAACAGGGCGTCGGCACTGAAGCTTTCTTT.

This clone was found a few times. The V call is TRBV30, the J call TRBJ2-7, with D tentatively TRBD1 (6 bases). The length of the CDR3 is 13 residues. The germline CDR1 and CDR2 sequences are GTSNPN and SVGIG (reference sequence). V gave up 0 bases and J gave up 6 bases, with 12 bases separating them. The CDR3 bases are TGTGCCTGGAGTGTAAATAGGGGGAGCGAGCAGTACTTC. This gives the protein CAWSVNRGSEQYF.

The chain joins TRBV27 to TRBJ1-3; D is uncertain. Germline V gene sequence: CDR1 MNHEY, CDR2 SMNVEV (reference sequence). The ends were cut back, 3 bases at V and 0 bases at J, with 9 bases in the middle. This CDR3 is built from 15 residues. CDR3 sequence: CASSFSSNSGNTIYF. DNA of the CDR3: TGTGCCAGCAGTTTCAGCAGTAACTCTGGAAACACCATATATTTT.

This rearrangement joins TRBV6-4 to TRBJ2-1; 14 bases are a match to TRBD2. The CDR3 length is 16 residues. Trimming cost V 0 bases and J 6 bases; bases outside gene matches: 1. The V gene's germline CDR1 is MRHNA and CDR2 SNTAGT. The CDR3 spells CASSDSTSGGANEQFF. DNA of the CDR3: TGTGCCAGCAGTGACTCGACTAGCGGGGGGGCCAATGAGCAGTTCTTC.

This chain connects TRBV27 to TRBJ2-2; 7 bases map to TRBD1. The CDR3 has 13 residues. With 7 bases clipped from V and 1 base from J, the junction kept 0 bases outside the gene matches. CDR1 and CDR2 (germline): MNHEY, SMNVEV (reference sequence). CDR3 region: CASTGGNTGELFF. CDR3 coding DNA: TGTGCCAGCACAGGGGGGAACACCGGGGAGCTGTTTTTT.

The V gene is TRBV10-3, the J gene TRBJ2-7; 9 bases line up with TRBD1. Germline CDR1 is ENHRY and CDR2 is SYGVKD. The V and J ends lost 6 bases and 5 bases, in that order; junction bases with no gene match: 11. This CDR3 is 15 amino acids long. CDR3 sequence (DNA): TGTGCCATCAGGGGACGTGGACAGGGGAGCCACGAGCAGTACTTC. Translation: CAIRGRGQGSHEQYF.

V is TRBV5-6 and J is TRBJ2-7; D may match TRBD1 or TRBD2 (5 bases each). The V gene's germline CDR1 is SGHDT and CDR2 YYEEEE. This CDR3 contains 15 residues. Trimming removed 4 bases at V and 5 bases at J, with 19 bases between. CDR3 protein: CASSRLGPGSNEQYV. For the CDR3, the DNA is TGTGCCAGCAGCCGCCTTGGGCCAGGGAGTAACGAGCAGTACGTC.

This clone was found once. J is TRBJ2-2 and V is TRBV25-1, with 8 bases lining up with TRBD2. The V and J ends lost 7 bases and 5 bases, in that order; junction bases with no gene match: 12. Germline V gene data show CDR1 as MGHDK and CDR2 as SYGVNS. The CDR3 has 16 amino acids. CDR3 sequence: CASTPFGGATTGELFF. The CDR3 DNA reads as TGTGCCAGCACCCCCTTCGGGGGGGCAACGACCGGGGAGCTGTTTTTT.

J is TRBJ2-7 and V is TRBV9; D gene ambiguous. V lost 7 bases to trimming and J lost 2 bases, with 7 bases between them. CDR3 length: 11 amino acids. CDR1 is SGDLS and CDR2 is YYNGEE in the germline V gene. CDR3 protein: CASGPTYEQYF. CDR3 bases: TGTGCCAGCGGCCCCACCTACGAGCAGTACTTC.

This chain links TRBV19 with TRBJ2-5, with TRBD1 as a possible D gene (5 bases). The CDR3 spans 13 residues. Looked up from germline, CDR1 is LNHDA and CDR2 is SQIVND (reference sequence). V was pared by 1 base and J by 5 bases, with 8 bases between. The CDR3 loop is CASSIAGFETQYF. Here the CDR3 DNA reads TGTGCCAGTAGTATAGCAGGGTTTGAGACCCAGTACTTC.

The CDR3 loop is CASSTANGKDTQYF. CDR3 nucleotide sequence: TGTGCCAGCAGTACGGCAAACGGCAAGGATACGCAGTATTTT. The chain links TRBV6-1 to TRBJ2-3; D ambiguous. The ends were cut back, 5 bases at V and 6 bases at J, with 15 bases in the middle. The CDR3 is 14 amino acids. Germline CDR1 reads MNHNS; CDR2 reads SASEGT.

The genes are TRBV5-1 and TRBJ1-1; TRBD1 is a possible D gene (5 bases). The V end lost 4 bases, the J end lost 1 base, and 14 bases lay between the germline ends. There are 15 residues in the CDR3. Germline CDR1 is SGHRS and CDR2 is YFSETQ. The CDR3 sequence: CASSPTGGSNTEAFF. In DNA form, the CDR3 reads TGCGCCAGCAGCCCTACCGGGGGGTCGAACACTGAAGCTTTCTTT.

The rearrangement links TRBV11-2 to TRBJ1-1, with TRBD1 as a possible D gene (5 bases). CDR3 size: 16 residues. V was clipped by 0 bases and J by 5 bases, with 16 bases between them. The germline gives CDR1 SGHAT, CDR2 FQNNGV. CDR3 region: CASSLDPDIPRTEAFF. The CDR3 DNA follows: TGTGCCAGCAGCTTAGATCCGGACATTCCCCGAACTGAAGCTTTCTTT.

This clone showed up just once. The rearrangement links TRBV18 to TRBJ2-1, with D perhaps given as TRBD1 or TRBD2 (5 bases each). There are 17 residues in the CDR3. Trimming shortened V by 3 bases and J by 9 bases, and 24 bases separated the two germline ends. From germline, CDR1 is KGHSH and CDR2 LQKENI. CDR3: CASSPTLGTTDRSEQFF. CDR3 DNA: TGTGCCAGCTCACCGACTTTAGGGACCACGGATCGGAGTGAGCAGTTCTTC.

The V and J genes are TRBV4-2 and TRBJ2-1; 10 nucleotides align to TRBD2. CDR3 length: 17 residues. Germline CDR1 reads LGHNA; CDR2 reads YNFKEQ. The V segment lost 0 bases and the J segment 4 bases; nucleotides outside the gene matches: 6. The CDR3 nucleotides are TGTGCCAGCAGCCAAGATCCCAGCGGGGGGGCTTACAATGAGCAGTTCTTC. Translated, it gives CASSQDPSGGAYNEQFF.

The chain joins TRBV28 to TRBJ1-1; D not certain. This CDR3 contains 13 residues. CDR1 and CDR2 from the germline V gene are MDHEN and SYDVKM. The V end was cut by 8 bases, the J end by 5 bases, with 15 bases between. The CDR3, as DNA: TGTGCCAGCCTCCATGGGGTTCGAACTGAAGCTTTCTTT. Translated: CASLHGVRTEAFF.

The gene calls are TRBV6-5 and TRBJ1-6; 7 nucleotides align to TRBD1. CDR3 length: 15 amino acids. The ends lost 6 bases at V and 5 bases at J; junction bases unmatched: 7. CDR1 MNHEY and CDR2 SVGAGI come from the germline V gene. The CDR3 region is CASRTTGLDNSPLHF. Here the CDR3 DNA reads TGTGCCAGCAGGACGACAGGGCTGGATAATTCACCCCTCCACTTT.

This rearrangement joins TRBV6-6 to TRBJ2-5; 11 bases are a match to TRBD2. V trimming: 8 bases; J trimming: 5 bases; junction bases outside the gene matches: 7. The CDR3 has 14 amino acids. CDR1 is MNHNY and CDR2 is SVGAGI in the germline V gene (reference sequence). CDR3 nucleotides: TGTGCCAGCTTAGCGGGGGGGCCATGGGAGACCCAGTACTTC. This gives the protein CASLAGGPWETQYF.

J is TRBJ2-1 and V is TRBV10-3; D could derive from TRBD1 or TRBD2 (6 bases each). V lost 6 bases and J 0 bases, leaving 12 bases between the germline ends. Germline CDR1 ENHRY, CDR2 SYGVKD. This CDR3 contains 15 residues. CDR3 residues: CAISEGGNSYNEQFF. The CDR3 bases are TGTGCCATCAGCGAGGGGGGAAACTCCTACAATGAGCAGTTCTTC.

The chain uses TRBV5-8 and TRBJ2-7; D is possibly TRBD2 (5 bases). V shed 0 bases and J shed 6 bases, with 16 bases lying between them. Germline CDR1 is SGHTS and CDR2 is YDEGEE. The CDR3 consists of 15 residues. CDR3 amino acids: CASSLEGSLRGEQYV. For the CDR3, the DNA is TGTGCCAGCAGCTTGGAAGGCTCCCTTCGGGGCGAGCAGTACGTC.

This chain connects TRBV14 to TRBJ2-1; D is ambiguous. This CDR3 is built from 17 residues. Per germline, CDR1 SGHDN and CDR2 FVKESK. V was clipped by 0 bases and J by 0 bases, with 12 bases between them. The chain's CDR3 is CASSQDNRPSSYNEQFF. The CDR3 bases are TGTGCCAGCAGCCAAGATAATAGACCCTCCTCCTACAATGAGCAGTTCTTC.

V and J are TRBV9 and TRBJ1-2, with a possible D match to TRBD1 (6 bases). The V gene's germline CDR1 is SGDLS and CDR2 YYNGEE. The ends were cut back, 2 bases at V and 6 bases at J, with 14 bases in the middle. This CDR3 contains 14 residues. CDR3 nucleotide sequence: TGTGCCAGCAGCGTCGGCCCTACAGGGAATGGCTACACCTTC. Encoded protein: CASSVGPTGNGYTF.

This chain links TRBV11-1 with TRBJ2-3; 9 nucleotides align to TRBD1. The V gene's germline CDR1 is SGHAT and CDR2 FQDESV (reference sequence). This CDR3 is 16 amino acids long. Germline trimming cut 6 bases from V and 1 base from J; bases unmatched to any gene: 8. CDR3 nucleotides: TGTGCCAGCAGGACCACAGGGGGCATCGGCACAGATACGCAGTATTTT. Translated: CASRTTGGIGTDTQYF.

CDR3 sequence reads: CASSLSVSQNYGYTF. The DNA of the CDR3 is TGTGCCAGCAGCTTGTCAGTCTCACAGAACTATGGCTACACCTTC. This sequence joins TRBV5-5 and TRBJ1-2, with unresolved D. Trimming took 1 base from V and 2 from J, leaving 12 bases between them. The CDR3 covers 15 residues. Germline V gene lookup returns CDR1 SGHKS and CDR2 YYEKEE (reference sequence).

This clone was recorded a few times. The chain links TRBV7-2 to TRBJ2-3; D not resolved. The CDR3 loop spans 17 amino acids. Trimming took 4 bases from V and 2 from J, leaving 19 bases between them. CDR1 SGHTA and CDR2 FQGNSA come from the germline V gene. The CDR3, as DNA: TGTGCCAGCAGCTGGGATAGACCCCTGACGTCCACAGATACGCAGTATTTT. Residues: CASSWDRPLTSTDTQYF.

The V gene is TRBV4-2, the J gene TRBJ1-1; possibly TRBD1 for D (5 bases). CDR3 length: 13 amino acids. From germline, CDR1 is LGHNA and CDR2 YNFKEQ. Trimming took 0 bases from V and 3 from J, leaving 5 bases between them. For the CDR3, the DNA is TGTGCCAGCAGCCAAGAAGGGGACACTGAAGCTTTCTTT. This gives the protein CASSQEGDTEAFF.

The gene calls are TRBV6-1 and TRBJ1-4; 7 bases fit TRBD1. This CDR3 has 15 amino acids. V lost 5 bases to trimming and J lost 2 bases; unmatched junction nucleotides: 5. In germline, CDR1 is MNHNS, CDR2 SASEGT. CDR3 DNA: TGTGCCAGCAGTTGGCAGGGACAGACTAATGAAAAACTGTTTTTT. It encodes CASSWQGQTNEKLFF.

V is TRBV7-9 and J is TRBJ2-1; 15 bases align to TRBD2. Germline V gene data show CDR1 as SEHNR and CDR2 as FQNEAQ (reference sequence). The junction had 5 bases not matched to a gene; V was cut back by 5 bases and J by 9 bases. CDR3 size: 15 residues. The CDR3 sequence is CASSRTSGGAGEQFF. CDR3 bases: TGTGCCAGCAGCCGGACTAGCGGGGGGGCCGGTGAGCAGTTCTTC.